Below, 23 T cell receptor beta chains from the same sample are listed, as sequenced in a study of T cell repertoires in cytomegalovirus infection. MiXCR was run by TCRdb on the reads, yielding one entry per CDR3 protein. The table records roughly 500,000 distinct CDR3 sequences, roughly 34% of them present only once. These receptors have no known antigen. The specimen was cultured PBMCs, collected from culture after CMV antigen stimulation. The receptor source for this set is a human donor in good health (CMV status not recorded). Some clones in this sample may be carry-over from other donors' samples.

The chain uses TRBV7-9 and TRBJ1-1; weak D call: TRBD1 (6 bases). Trimming left V 8 bases short and J 0 bases short, with 13 bases between. This CDR3 contains 14 residues. Germline values: CDR1 SEHNR, CDR2 FQNEAQ (reference sequence). CDR3 protein: CASGDRPLNTEAFF. The DNA of the CDR3 is TGTGCCAGCGGAGACAGGCCTTTGAACACTGAAGCTTTCTTT.

The rearrangement joins TRBV9 to TRBJ2-3, with 7 bases that match TRBD2. From germline, CDR1 is SGDLS and CDR2 YYNGEE. There are 16 residues in the CDR3. V lost 4 bases and J lost 4; bases outside the gene matches: 12. DNA of the CDR3: TGTGCCAGCAGCCCCCCCCCCGGGAGGCCCCCAGATACGCAGTATTTT. Translating it yields CASSPPPGRPPDTQYF.

CDR3 residues: CASSSGTSGRGWYNEQFF. DNA for the CDR3: TGTGCCAGCAGCTCCGGGACTAGCGGGAGAGGTTGGTACAATGAGCAGTTCTTC. The V and J genes are TRBV6-8 and TRBJ2-1, with 14 nucleotides matching TRBD2. The CDR3 length is 18 residues. CDR1 is MNHGY, CDR2 SAAAGT, per germline. V was pared by 6 bases and J by 4 bases, with 11 bases of the junction left unmatched.

The chain employs TRBV18 and TRBJ2-3; D may be TRBD1 (6 bases). Germline V lookup: CDR1 KGHSH, CDR2 LQKENI. The CDR3 consists of 12 residues. Trimming pared 2 bases from V and 11 bases from J, leaving 11 bases between. This CDR3 reads CASSPVVGQQYF. CDR3 coding DNA: TGTGCCAGCTCACCAGTGGTGGGACAGCAGTATTTT.

The V and J genes are TRBV12-5 and TRBJ1-5; no reliable D call. Germline assignment: CDR1 LGHNT and CDR2 FRNRAP. This CDR3 contains 12 residues. V shed 4 bases and J shed 8 bases, with 9 bases lying between them. The CDR3 bases are TGTGCTAGTGGTTCCCCAGACAAGCCCCAGCATTTT. Encoded protein: CASGSPDKPQHF.

This sequence joins TRBV5-1 and TRBJ2-3, with 8 bases matching TRBD2. The CDR3 covers 15 residues. The J segment lost 4 bases and the V segment lost 0 bases, leaving 4 bases of the junction unmatched. The germline CDR1 and CDR2 sequences are SGHRS and YFSETQ. The CDR3 coding sequence is TGCGCCAGCAGCTTGGCCGACGGGGGGGCAGATACGCAGTATTTT. Encoded protein: CASSLADGGADTQYF. Full variable domain (remainder filled in from reference TRBV5-1 and TRBJ2-3): KAGVTQTPRYLIKTRGQQVTLSCSPISGHRSVSWYQQTPGQGLQFLFEYFSETQRNKGNFPGRFSGRQFSNSRSEMNVSTLELGDSALYLCASSLADGGADTQYFGPGTRLTVL.

The chain recombines TRBV28 with TRBJ2-7, with D possibly called TRBD1 or TRBD2 (5 bases each). Trimming stripped 4 bases from V and 0 bases from J, with 16 bases between. Germline V gene sequence: CDR1 MDHEN, CDR2 SYDVKM. CDR3 length equals 16 residues. The CDR3, as DNA: TGTGCCAGCAGTTCCGGGAAGTTCAGGGCCTCCTACGAGCAGTACTTC. Translating gives CASSSGKFRASYEQYF.

There are a few counts of this clonotype. The V and J genes are TRBV7-2 and TRBJ2-5; D is ambiguous. Germline V gene data show CDR1 as SGHTA and CDR2 as FQGNSA. CDR3 length: 16 amino acids. V was cut by 4 bases and J by 3 bases, with 18 bases left in between. CDR3 region: CASSSPWPGGEETQYF. CDR3 sequence (DNA): TGTGCCAGCAGCTCCCCATGGCCCGGTGGCGAAGAGACCCAGTACTTC.

With regard to this clonotype: A much more abundant neighbour one base away suggests this may be a read error. The genes are TRBV6-2 or TRBV6-3 and TRBJ2-1; 13 positions match TRBD2. Germline lookup yields CDR1 MNHEY and CDR2 SVGEGT. CDR3 length: 15 residues. The junction had 1 base not matched to a gene; V was cut back by 2 bases and J by 6 bases. The CDR3 protein is CASSYGTSGTNEQFF. In DNA form, the CDR3 reads TGTGCCAGCAGTTACGGGACTAGCGGGACCAATGAGCAGTTCTTC.

This clonotype was detected ten times or more. This chain links TRBV7-2 with TRBJ2-2, with D perhaps matching TRBD1 (6 bases). CDR3 length: 15 residues. Trimming removed 1 base from V and 2 bases from J, with 8 bases in between. Per the germline V gene, CDR1 is SGHTA and CDR2 is FQGNSA. CDR3 protein: CASSLVQGNTGELFF. As DNA, the CDR3 is TGTGCCAGCAGCTTAGTACAGGGCAACACCGGGGAGCTGTTTTTT.

The CDR3, as DNA: TGTGCCAGCAGTTCACAAGCCGGACAGCTAAACTCCTACGAGCAGTACGTC. Protein sequence: CASSSQAGQLNSYEQYV. V and J are TRBV6-1 and TRBJ2-7; tentative D call: TRBD1 (6 bases). CDR1 is MNHNS, CDR2 SASEGT, per germline. V was clipped by 5 bases and J by 0 bases, with 20 bases between them. This CDR3 contains 17 residues.

The CDR3 region has the DNA TGTGCCAGCAGTACGCGACAGGGGGCGCGTACCGGGGAGCTGTTTTTT. Translating gives CASSTRQGARTGELFF. The chain recombines TRBV27 with TRBJ2-2; 10 positions agree with TRBD1. The germline V gene has CDR1 MNHEY and CDR2 SMNVEV (reference sequence). The junction had 8 bases not matched to a gene; V was cut back by 5 bases and J by 5 bases. This CDR3 is built from 16 residues.

The rearrangement uses TRBV7-2 and TRBJ2-7, with 9 bases that match TRBD2. The CDR3 is made up of 13 amino acids. The junction had 2 bases not matched to a gene; V was cut back by 5 bases and J by 3 bases. Germline V CDR1 and CDR2: SGHTA, FQGNSA. Here the CDR3 DNA reads TGTGCCAGCAGCGGACTAGCGAACTACGAGCAGTACTTC. This codes for CASSGLANYEQYF.

This clonotype was counted a few times. This rearrangement joins TRBV6-2 or TRBV6-3 to TRBJ2-3; D perhaps matches TRBD1 (5 bases). V lost 7 bases and J lost 5, with 22 bases in between. This CDR3 is 16 amino acids long. CDR1 is MNHEY and CDR2 is SVGEGT in the germline V gene. Here the CDR3 reads CASISPTGPRVDTQYF. The CDR3 DNA sequence: TGTGCCAGCATCAGTCCGACGGGCCCCAGGGTAGATACGCAGTATTTT.

This clonotype appeared many times. The CDR3 DNA is TGTGCCAGCAGCTTAGATCTCTGGAATCAGCCCCAGCATTTT. Translating gives CASSLDLWNQPQHF. The rearrangement uses TRBV7-2 and TRBJ1-5, with D unclear. Germline-derived CDR1 and CDR2 are SGHTA and FQGNSA. Trimming removed 1 base at V and 4 bases at J, with 8 bases between. CDR3 size: 14 residues.

The table lists this clonotype with a few counts. The chain couples TRBV12-3 or TRBV12-4 to TRBJ1-1; 9 nucleotides line up with TRBD1. The V and J ends lost 7 bases and 4 bases, in that order; junction bases with no gene match: 13. This CDR3 contains 16 residues. The DNA of the CDR3 is TGTGCCAGCAACCCGACAGGGGGAGGCTTAGGCACTGAAGCTTTCTTT. Protein product: CASNPTGGGLGTEAFF.

The chain uses TRBV7-6 and TRBJ2-3, with TRBD2 matching 13 bases. The CDR3 length is 16 residues. Trimming at V came to 5 bases and at J to 5 bases, leaving 7 bases not matched to a gene. Germline values: CDR1 SGHVS, CDR2 FNYEAQ. The CDR3 region is CASSPRTSGSIDTQYF. CDR3 coding DNA: TGTGCCAGCAGCCCCCGGACTAGCGGGAGTATAGATACGCAGTATTTT.

There are a few counts of this clonotype. This chain links TRBV27 with TRBJ2-7; D not certain. The V end was cut by 0 bases, the J end by 4 bases, with 10 bases between. The CDR3 has 14 residues. Germline-derived CDR1 and CDR2 are MNHEY and SMNVEV (reference sequence). The CDR3 DNA is TGTGCCAGCAGTTTATCCACCGCCTTATACGAGCAGTACTTC. It encodes CASSLSTALYEQYF.

This chain connects TRBV28 to TRBJ1-5; 9 bases agree with TRBD1. Germline-derived CDR1 and CDR2 are MDHEN and SYDVKM. The CDR3 extends over 17 amino acids. The V and J ends lost 4 bases and 7 bases, in that order; junction bases with no gene match: 14. The CDR3 reads CASSWDEGTGFGQPQHF. The CDR3, as DNA: TGTGCCAGCAGTTGGGACGAGGGGACAGGGTTCGGCCAGCCCCAGCATTTT.

V is TRBV2 and J is TRBJ1-6; a possible D gene is TRBD1 (5 bases). This CDR3 has 16 residues. Trimming removed 1 base from V and 7 bases from J, with 14 bases in between. The germline gives CDR1 SNHLY, CDR2 FYNNEI. CDR3 sequence (DNA): TGTGCCAGCAGTGAAGAGGAGACAGAGAAGAATTCACCCCTCCACTTT. This codes for CASSEEETEKNSPLHF.

V is TRBV29-1 and J is TRBJ2-1, with D possibly matching TRBD2 (6 bases). V was shortened by 3 bases and J by 4 bases, with 13 bases between the two germline ends. Germline values: CDR1 SQVTM, CDR2 ANQGSEA. The CDR3 is 14 residues long. The CDR3 sequence is CSVEGLPDYNEQFF. The CDR3 DNA reads TGCAGCGTTGAGGGACTCCCGGATTACAATGAGCAGTTCTTC.

This clonotype was counted a few times. The V gene is TRBV4-1, the J gene TRBJ2-1; D may correspond to TRBD1 or TRBD2 (6 bases each). The V end lost 1 base, the J end lost 9 bases, and 10 bases lay between the germline ends. The CDR3 sequence is 13 residues long. CDR1 and CDR2 (germline): MGHRA, YSYEKL. The CDR3 protein is CASSQGRGPEQFF. The CDR3 nucleotides are TGCGCCAGCAGCCAAGGTCGGGGGCCTGAGCAGTTCTTC.

This clonotype was seen a few times. The V call is TRBV9, the J call TRBJ2-7, with TRBD2 identical over 7 bases. J was trimmed by 1 base and V by 0 bases; bases with no gene match: 4. The CDR3 runs 15 residues. Looked up from germline, CDR1 is SGDLS and CDR2 is YYNGEE. CDR3 nucleotides: TGTGCCAGCAGCGTAGGTCCTAGCGGTTCCTACGAGCAGTACTTC. As protein: CASSVGPSGSYEQYF.